The clone carrying this T cell receptor beta chain has just one count. This record comes from a study of blood T cell repertoires in COVID-19. In the study overall: The analysed material was cDNA or gDNA that came from T cells, B-cell-depleted T cells, or PBMCs.

The ends lost 1 base at V and 2 bases at J; junction bases unmatched: 5. Germline V gene sequence: CDR1 SGHDN, CDR2 FVKESK. This CDR3 is built from 15 residues. Under the authors' procedure: For nucleated cells, counts were estimated from reference gene primer amplification. This table comes from immunoSEQ multiplex PCR, and its TCRdb copy is limited to in-frame clones, with some not included. The DNA was the basis for D and trimming; V, J and clone size are from that table. The table shows roughly 59,000 clones, with approximately 78% occurring only once. The sequence came from an elderly man with acute or convalescent COVID-19. The genes are TRBV14 and TRBJ2-7, with 7 bases that match TRBD2. Material for sequencing was peripheral blood. CDR3 sequence (DNA): TGTGCCAGCAGCCAAGGGCTAGCGGAAACCTACGAGCAGTACTTC. It is translated as CASSQGLAETYEQYF.